One and the same sample provided the 18 T cell receptor beta chains below, sequenced in a study of beta chain features in type 1 diabetes. Sequencing targeted expressed TCRB transcripts, as all isolated RNA had been reverse transcribed. Generated by immunoSEQ multiplex PCR, the TCRdb table keeps only in-frame clones and is missing some. In the table there are about 230,000 clones, over 8.5% of which are singletons. Input material: naive CD4+ T cells from blood. These receptors originate from a woman aged 18 to 35 in good health.

This clone has more than one count but fewer than ten. The chain employs TRBV5-1 and TRBJ1-2, with unresolved D. This CDR3 contains 14 residues. V shed 5 bases and J shed 3 bases, with 14 bases lying between them. Per germline, CDR1 SGHRS and CDR2 YFSETQ. The CDR3 protein is CASREGNTDYGYTF. CDR3 coding DNA: TGCGCCAGCAGGGAGGGAAACACCGACTATGGCTACACCTTC.

Notes on this clone: An end of the junction differs from the germline gene, which may be a read error. The rearrangement links TRBV11-2 to TRBJ2-7; D unresolved. The V gene's germline CDR1 is SGHAT and CDR2 FQNNGV. The CDR3 loop spans 17 amino acids. The CDR3 nucleotides read TGTGCCAGCAGCTTAGATCGCCTGCGAGCACAGCCAGTAACCCCCAACTTC. Translation gives CASSLDRLRAQPVTPNF.

V and J are TRBV6-6 and TRBJ2-5; 7 bases align to TRBD1. The germline gives CDR1 MNHNY, CDR2 SVGAGI (reference sequence). V shed 6 bases and J 4 bases; nucleotides not matched to a gene: 8. CDR3 length equals 14 residues. This CDR3 is CASRRQGVRETQYF. The CDR3 coding sequence is TGTGCCAGCAGACGACAGGGCGTAAGAGAGACCCAGTACTTC.

This clone was seen more than once but under ten times. The V gene is TRBV6-5, the J gene TRBJ2-2; tentative D call: TRBD1 (5 bases). Germline assignment: CDR1 MNHEY and CDR2 SVGAGI. The CDR3 length is 12 residues. Between the trimmed V and J ends, which lost 5 bases and 9 bases, there was a span of 10 bases. The CDR3 coding sequence is TGTGCCAGCAGTGAACAGGACAGGGAGCTGTTTTTT. Encoded protein: CASSEQDRELFF.

This chain links TRBV9 with TRBJ2-1; TRBD2 matches at 11 bases. Germline lookup yields CDR1 SGDLS and CDR2 YYNGEE. This CDR3 contains 17 residues. V lost 0 bases, J lost 5 bases, and 7 bases stayed unmatched. The CDR3 bases are TGTGCCAGCAGCGTAGGGATAGCGGGAGGGCCGGACAATGAGCAGTTCTTC. This encodes CASSVGIAGGPDNEQFF.

The chain carries TRBV7-2 and TRBJ1-3; D is unclear. The length of the CDR3 is 13 residues. Germline CDR1 and CDR2: SGHTA and FQGNSA. The V end lost 7 bases, the J end lost 2 bases, and 9 bases lay between the germline ends. The CDR3 DNA follows: TGTGCCAGCACCCCTACTGCTGGAAACACCATATATTTT. Encoded protein: CASTPTAGNTIYF.

Only a few counts were recorded for this clone. The CDR3 sequence is CASSLAGTGDSPQHF. Here the CDR3 DNA reads TGTGCCAGCAGCTTGGCCGGGACAGGGGATTCGCCCCAGCATTTT. The chain has TRBV5-8 and TRBJ1-5; TRBD1 aligns across 10 bases. Germline values: CDR1 SGHTS, CDR2 YDEGEE. The CDR3 totals 15 residues. V trimming: 0 bases; J trimming: 9 bases; junction bases outside the gene matches: 6.

This clone was seen more than once but under ten times. The gene calls are TRBV7-3 and TRBJ2-3; 7 bases fit TRBD1. This CDR3 comprises 16 residues. CDR1 and CDR2 from the germline V gene are SGHTA and FQGTGA. After removal of 7 bases from V and 4 bases from J, the junction contained 14 bases not matched to a gene. CDR3 protein: CASKLSPGQSADTQYF. CDR3 DNA: TGTGCCAGCAAACTTTCCCCGGGACAGTCGGCAGATACGCAGTATTTT.

In this sample, this clone turned up a few times. This sequence joins TRBV5-1 and TRBJ2-7; TRBD1 aligns across 10 bases. CDR1 SGHRS and CDR2 YFSETQ come from the germline V gene. This CDR3 comprises 14 residues. V lost 2 bases to trimming and J lost 4 bases; unmatched junction nucleotides: 3. The CDR3 reads CASSFLGQGYEQYF. The CDR3 nucleotides are TGCGCCAGCAGCTTCCTGGGACAGGGGTACGAGCAGTACTTC.

The rearrangement links TRBV5-1 to TRBJ2-1; TRBD2 might be the D (6 bases). This CDR3 has 14 amino acids. Germline V lookup: CDR1 SGHRS, CDR2 YFSETQ. Trimming pared 0 bases from V and 3 bases from J, leaving 7 bases between. The CDR3 region is CASSLGGIYNEQFF. DNA for the CDR3: TGCGCCAGCAGCTTGGGCGGGATCTACAATGAGCAGTTCTTC. Drawing the rest from reference TRBV5-1 and TRBJ2-1, the complete variable domain is KAGVTQTPRYLIKTRGQQVTLSCSPISGHRSVSWYQQTPGQGLQFLFEYFSETQRNKGNFPGRFSGRQFSNSRSEMNVSTLELGDSALYLCASSLGGIYNEQFFGPGTRLTVL.

This clone was recorded a few times. The chain employs TRBV30 and TRBJ1-2; D remains unclear. This CDR3 has 11 amino acids. Germline loops: CDR1 GTSNPN, CDR2 SVGIG (reference sequence). V was shortened by 8 bases and J by 0 bases, with 7 bases between the two germline ends. CDR3 protein: CAGETNYGYTF. The CDR3, as DNA: TGTGCCGGAGAAACTAACTATGGCTACACCTTC. The full variable domain, rest sourced from reference TRBV30 and TRBJ1-2, is SQTIHQWPATLVQPVGSPLSLECTVEGTSNPNLYWYRQAAGRGLQLLFYSVGIGQISSEVPQNLSASRPQDRQFILSSKKLLLSDSGFYLCAGETNYGYTFGSGTRLTVV.

V usage is TRBV11-2 and J usage is TRBJ2-1, with 8 bases lining up with TRBD2. The V gene end was trimmed by 0 bases and the J gene end by 6 bases; junction bases not matched to a gene: 4. This CDR3 is built from 15 residues. The V gene's germline CDR1 is SGHAT and CDR2 FQNNGV. The CDR3 DNA is TGTGCCAGCAGCTTAGATGGGACTAGTTTCAATGAGCAGTTCTTC. Translated: CASSLDGTSFNEQFF.

This clone was counted between two and nine times. The chain joins TRBV6-5 to TRBJ1-2, with 8 bases fitting TRBD1. J gave up 7 bases and V 8 bases, and 9 bases lay outside the gene matches. Germline CDR1 reads MNHEY; CDR2 reads SVGAGI. The CDR3 is made up of 13 amino acids. The CDR3 reads CASRGTGGGGYTF. CDR3 DNA: TGTGCCAGCCGGGGAACAGGGGGGGGTGGCTACACCTTC.

The chain recombines TRBV7-8 with TRBJ2-7, with a tentative D call TRBD2 (6 bases). Deletions cut 5 bases from V and 0 bases from J, with 14 bases between. Germline V lookup: CDR1 SGHVS, CDR2 FQNEAQ. The CDR3 is 15 residues long. As DNA, the CDR3 is TGTGCCAGCAGCCTAGAGGGGAGGAGCTCCTACGAGCAGTACTTC. Translation: CASSLEGRSSYEQYF.

The chain carries TRBV5-1 and TRBJ2-3; 15 positions agree with TRBD2. V gave up 3 bases and J gave up 3 bases; unmatched junction bases: 11. This CDR3 contains 19 residues. Germline V gene data show CDR1 as SGHRS and CDR2 as YFSETQ. The CDR3 sequence is CASSSGLAGGRRSTDTQYF. CDR3 bases: TGCGCCAGCAGCTCAGGACTAGCGGGGGGGCGTAGAAGTACAGATACGCAGTATTTT. The whole variable domain, filled in from reference TRBV5-1 and TRBJ2-3, reads KAGVTQTPRYLIKTRGQQVTLSCSPISGHRSVSWYQQTPGQGLQFLFEYFSETQRNKGNFPGRFSGRQFSNSRSEMNVSTLELGDSALYLCASSSGLAGGRRSTDTQYFGPGTRLTVL.

J is TRBJ2-4 and V is TRBV5-4; the match to TRBD1 covers 7 bases. The trim removed 5 bases at V and 1 base at J, leaving 15 bases unmatched. From germline, CDR1 is SGHNT and CDR2 YYREEE (reference sequence). This CDR3 contains 18 residues. DNA of the CDR3: TGTGCCAGCAGTTTAGGACAGGTTAATAGTGTGGCCAAAAACATTCAGTACTTC. This translates into CASSLGQVNSVAKNIQYF.

This chain connects TRBV9 to TRBJ2-1; 10 bases are a match to TRBD2. The germline gives CDR1 SGDLS, CDR2 YYNGEE. V was clipped by 4 bases and J by 4 bases; unmatched bases: 8. This CDR3 region has 16 residues. CDR3 nucleotide sequence: TGTGCCAGCAGCTATCATAGCGGGAGGTCTTACAATGAGCAGTTCTTC. Its translation: CASSYHSGRSYNEQFF.

This sequence joins TRBV7-9 and TRBJ1-1; D possibly corresponds to TRBD1 (5 bases). CDR1 and CDR2 (germline): SEHNR, FQNEAQ (reference sequence). V was shortened by 0 bases and J by 5 bases, with 10 bases between the two germline ends. The CDR3 consists of 14 residues. CDR3 protein: CASSLAAGGTEAFF. CDR3 DNA: TGTGCCAGCAGCTTAGCCGCGGGGGGAACTGAAGCTTTCTTT.